This T cell receptor (beta chain) was observed in a study of a mutant IDH1 vaccine in newly diagnosed glioma. Study-wide context: The patients were given eight vaccinations, one each in weeks 1, 3, 5, 7, 11, 15, 19 and 23. Sex distribution of treated patients was roughly 60% male and about 38% female; mean age was around 40 years.

The CDR3 length is 14 residues. Germline loops: CDR1 MRHNA, CDR2 SNTAGT. V lost 4 bases to trimming and J lost 0 bases, with 9 bases between them. As to this clone: Its antigen is as yet unknown.

Time point: week 5, during vaccination. The content of each vaccine dose was 300 ug of mutant IDH1 20-mer peptide, and topical imiquimod accompanied it. New WHO grade 3 or 4 IDH1-mutant, ATRX-lost astrocytomas were present in all donors. Whole-study findings and limits: Vaccination induced immune responses in roughly 93% of patients.

The table came from immunoSEQ multiplex PCR; TCRdb's copy has only in-frame clones and leaves some out. The sample carries roughly 40,000 clones, 91% recorded once. Here the sequenced sample was PBMCs, taken from a glioma patient whose treatment included an IDH1 peptide vaccine. The rearrangement links TRBV6-4 to TRBJ1-1, with D unclear. The receptor was derived from a man in his fifties or sixties with glioma. The DNA for the CDR3 is TGTGCCAGCAGTGTAACCGCCATGAACACTGAAGCTTTCTTT. Translated, it gives CASSVTAMNTEAFF.